Presented here are 2 T cell receptor beta chains from one specimen sequenced in a study of neurological immune-mediated disorders. A single record per CDR3 protein comes from TCRdb applying MiXCR to the 5' RACE reads. Of about 60,000 distinct CDR3 sequences listed, approximately 4% were seen once; the top ten hold about 3.1%. The material sequenced was PBMCs. The source of these receptors is a man over 45 with multiple sclerosis.

There are many counts of this clonotype. The chain joins TRBV5-5 to TRBJ1-1; maybe TRBD1 (5 bases). The germline CDR1 and CDR2 sequences are SGHKS and YYEKEE (reference sequence). Trimming took off 3 bases at V and 6 bases at J, with 24 bases between the two ends. This CDR3 has 17 residues. The CDR3 is CASSSITTGLGVPEAFF. In DNA form, the CDR3 reads TGTGCCAGCAGCTCTATAACCACAGGTCTAGGGGTCCCTGAAGCTTTCTTT.

This clonotype was found many times. The V gene is TRBV20-1, the J gene TRBJ2-5, with TRBD2 identical over 9 bases. The CDR3 contains 13 residues. Germline CDR1 and CDR2: DFQATT and SNEGSKA (reference sequence). The ends lost 5 bases at V and 3 bases at J; junction bases unmatched: 4. CDR3 sequence: CSAGLAWEETQYF. The CDR3 DNA is TGCAGTGCTGGACTAGCGTGGGAAGAGACCCAGTACTTC.